This passage covers 29 T cell receptor beta chains from one sample sequenced in a study of Tregs in tolerant kidney transplant recipients. Profiling relied on immunoSEQ multiplex PCR, and the TCRdb table lists in-frame clones only, not all of them. The sample consists of tens of thousands of clones, 90% to 95% of them appearing once. What was sequenced was CD8+ T cells from blood. The receptors derive from a human donor in good health.

V and J are TRBV11-2 and TRBJ2-7; TRBD2 might be the D (5 bases). V was shortened by 0 bases and J by 4 bases, with 7 bases between the two germline ends. The CDR3 spans 13 residues. Germline V gene sequence: CDR1 SGHAT, CDR2 FQNNGV. The DNA for the CDR3 is TGTGCCAGCAGCTTAGAGAGGGATTACGAGCAGTACTTC. Amino acids: CASSLERDYEQYF.

The gene calls are TRBV15 and TRBJ2-2; tentatively, D is TRBD1 or TRBD2 (6 bases each). Deletions cut 5 bases from V and 2 bases from J, with 12 bases between. Germline-derived CDR1 and CDR2 are LNHNV and YYDKDF (reference sequence). CDR3 length: 15 amino acids. CDR3 coding DNA: TGTGCCACCAGCTTCGGGGGCCAAAACACCGGGGAGCTGTTTTTT. As protein: CATSFGGQNTGELFF.

The chain carries TRBV18 and TRBJ2-4; tentatively, D is TRBD1 (5 bases). In germline, CDR1 is KGHSH, CDR2 LQKENI. There are 16 residues in the CDR3. Between the trimmed V and J ends, which lost 2 bases and 8 bases, there was a span of 19 bases. This CDR3 is CASSPSRQQFPDIQYF. CDR3 DNA sequence: TGTGCCAGCTCACCATCGAGACAGCAATTTCCGGACATTCAGTACTTC.

The chain has TRBV11-2 and TRBJ1-3; no reliable D call. The germline V and J ends were trimmed by 5 bases and 4 bases, with 6 bases remaining between them. The germline V gene has CDR1 SGHAT and CDR2 FQNNGV. This CDR3 is 12 amino acids long. The CDR3 spells CASSPGGNTIYF. CDR3 nucleotides: TGTGCCAGCAGCCCGGGCGGAAACACCATATATTTT.

V gene TRBV25-1 combines with J gene TRBJ2-2, with 7 nucleotides matching TRBD1. This CDR3 is 15 amino acids long. V lost 3 bases to trimming and J lost 4 bases; unmatched junction nucleotides: 5. CDR1 and CDR2 from the germline V gene are MGHDK and SYGVNS. CDR3 protein: CASSDGDRVTGELFF. The CDR3, as DNA: TGTGCCAGCAGTGACGGAGACAGGGTCACCGGGGAGCTGTTTTTT.

The genes are TRBV5-8 and TRBJ1-1; 9 bases fit TRBD1. From germline, CDR1 is SGHTS and CDR2 YDEGEE. J was trimmed by 6 bases and V by 2 bases; bases with no gene match: 5. There are 14 residues in the CDR3. The DNA of the CDR3 is TGTGCCAGCAGCTTAACAGGGGGCGCCGCTGAAGCTTTCTTT. Translation gives CASSLTGGAAEAFF.

The chain has TRBV29-1 and TRBJ2-1; TRBD2 might be the D (5 bases). The length of the CDR3 is 11 residues. The ends were cut back, 5 bases at V and 3 bases at J, with 5 bases in the middle. Looked up from germline, CDR1 is SQVTM and CDR2 is ANQGSEA. The CDR3 protein is CSVSGYNEQFF. DNA of the CDR3: TGCAGCGTTAGCGGCTACAATGAGCAGTTCTTC.

The chain uses TRBV5-1 and TRBJ2-2, with TRBD1 identical over 9 bases. Trimming cost V 5 bases and J 6 bases; bases outside gene matches: 8. CDR1 and CDR2 (germline): SGHRS, YFSETQ. The CDR3 length is 15 residues. The CDR3 is CASSRDRALAGELFF. As DNA, the CDR3 is TGCGCCAGCAGTAGGGACAGGGCACTCGCCGGGGAGCTGTTTTTT.

This clone was observed a single time. The genes are TRBV15 and TRBJ2-7; 8 nucleotides align to TRBD2. The CDR3 contains 15 residues. Germline CDR1 is LNHNV and CDR2 is YYDKDF (reference sequence). Trimming at V came to 0 bases and at J to 1 base, leaving 2 bases not matched to a gene. CDR3 region: CATSRETGGSYEQYF. The CDR3 coding sequence is TGTGCCACCAGCAGAGAGACGGGAGGGTCCTACGAGCAGTACTTC.

The V gene is TRBV2, the J gene TRBJ1-4; D may be TRBD1 (6 bases). This CDR3 comprises 14 residues. The V end lost 6 bases, the J end lost 8 bases, and 16 bases lay between the germline ends. The germline V gene encodes CDR1 SNHLY and CDR2 FYNNEI. CDR3 DNA sequence: TGTGCCAGCAGGGAACCGGGGGCCCGGGAAAAACTGTTTTTT. Protein: CASREPGAREKLFF. Full variable domain (remainder filled in from reference TRBV2 and TRBJ1-4): EPEVTQTPSHQVTQMGQEVILRCVPISNHLYFYWYRQILGQKVEFLVSFYNNEISEKSEIFDDQFSVERPDGSNFTLKIRSTKLEDSAMYFCASREPGAREKLFFGSGTQLSVL.

This rearrangement joins TRBV6-5 to TRBJ1-4; D is perhaps TRBD1 (5 bases). Trimming removed 5 bases at V and 7 bases at J, with 14 bases between. Per germline, CDR1 MNHEY and CDR2 SVGAGI. This CDR3 comprises 14 residues. CDR3 sequence reads: CASSQSGGAEKLFF. CDR3 sequence (DNA): TGTGCCAGCAGTCAATCGGGCGGGGCTGAAAAACTGTTTTTT.

This sequence joins TRBV4-1 and TRBJ2-5; D might be TRBD1 (5 bases). The V end was cut by 0 bases, the J end by 3 bases, with 14 bases between. The CDR3 runs 16 residues. In germline, CDR1 is MGHRA, CDR2 YSYEKL. The CDR3 here is CASSQEGWGIEETQYF. The CDR3 DNA reads as TGCGCCAGCAGCCAAGAAGGTTGGGGCATTGAAGAGACCCAGTACTTC.

The CDR3 spells CAWSTQGKGEKLFF. DNA for the CDR3: TGTGCCTGGAGTACCCAGGGGAAGGGTGAAAAACTGTTTTTT. The chain employs TRBV30 and TRBJ1-4; perhaps TRBD1 as D (6 bases). Trimming shortened V by 2 bases and J by 7 bases, and 14 bases separated the two germline ends. From germline, CDR1 is GTSNPN and CDR2 SVGIG (reference sequence). This CDR3 region has 14 residues.

V usage is TRBV9 and J usage is TRBJ2-3; D is possibly TRBD2 (6 bases). The V and J ends lost 0 bases and 0 bases respectively, with 11 bases between them. CDR1 is SGDLS, CDR2 YYNGEE, per germline. CDR3 length: 16 amino acids. The CDR3 DNA sequence: TGTGCCAGCAGCGTAGACCCGGGAGAGAGCACAGATACGCAGTATTTT. Its protein product is CASSVDPGESTDTQYF.

The chain carries TRBV19 and TRBJ2-5; D remains unclear. V gave up 3 bases and J gave up 5 bases, with 10 bases separating them. Per germline, CDR1 LNHDA and CDR2 SQIVND (reference sequence). CDR3 length equals 13 residues. CDR3 in amino acids: CASSIMASETQYF. In DNA form, the CDR3 reads TGTGCCAGTAGTATCATGGCTTCCGAGACCCAGTACTTC.

The chain couples TRBV13 to TRBJ2-1; D gene ambiguous. CDR1 is PRHDT, CDR2 FYEKMQ, per germline (reference sequence). The CDR3 sequence is 16 residues long. Trimming took 1 base from V and 0 from J, leaving 10 bases between them. The CDR3 bases are TGTGCCAGCAGCTTAGAAAGTTCGAGCTCCTACAATGAGCAGTTCTTC. Translation gives CASSLESSSSYNEQFF.

The chain carries TRBV29-1 and TRBJ2-3; TRBD2 is a possible D gene (7 bases). The V gene's germline CDR1 is SQVTM and CDR2 ANQGSEA. Between the trimmed V and J ends, which lost 1 base and 2 bases, there was a span of 13 bases. This CDR3 spans 15 amino acids. The CDR3 protein is CSVEGGGRVTDTQYF. In nucleotides, the CDR3 is TGCAGCGTTGAAGGAGGGGGGAGGGTCACAGATACGCAGTATTTT.

A single count supports this clone. CDR3 coding DNA: TGTGCCAGTAGTATGAGGTCAGAAGCAACTAATGAAAAACTGTTTTTT. It codes for CASSMRSEATNEKLFF. The chain recombines TRBV19 with TRBJ1-4; D remains unclear. The CDR3 contains 16 residues. V lost 3 bases to trimming and J lost 0 bases, with 11 bases between them. Per germline, CDR1 LNHDA and CDR2 SQIVND (reference sequence).

The V call is TRBV5-4, the J call TRBJ1-1; 8 bases match TRBD1. V dropped 2 bases and J dropped 4; count of bases not matched to a gene: 7. The germline CDR1 and CDR2 sequences are SGHNT and YYREEE (reference sequence). This CDR3 contains 15 residues. The CDR3 sequence is CASSLGQGHGTEAFF. The CDR3 DNA reads TGTGCCAGCAGCTTAGGACAGGGCCACGGCACTGAAGCTTTCTTT.

The chain recombines TRBV15 with TRBJ2-2; D gene ambiguous. The CDR3 totals 14 residues. CDR1 is LNHNV and CDR2 is YYDKDF in the germline V gene (reference sequence). The V and J ends lost 7 bases and 4 bases respectively, with 13 bases between them. CDR3 DNA sequence: TGTGCCACCACCCTAGGTTGGGGCACCGGGGAGCTGTTTTTT. Its translation is CATTLGWGTGELFF. Combining the CDR3 with reference TRBV15 and TRBJ2-2 gives the whole variable domain DAMVIQNPRYQVTQFGKPVTLSCSQTLNHNVMYWYQQKSSQAPKLLFHYYDKDFNNEADTPDNFQSRRPNTSFCFLDIRSPGLGDTAMYLCATTLGWGTGELFFGEGSRLTVL.

The gene calls are TRBV27 and TRBJ2-1; TRBD2 might be the D (6 bases). From germline, CDR1 is MNHEY and CDR2 SMNVEV (reference sequence). V dropped 3 bases and J dropped 9 bases, with 12 bases sitting between them. The CDR3 length is 13 residues. DNA of the CDR3: TGTGCCAGCAGTTTGGGAGGAGCTGGTGAGCAGTTCTTC. This gives the protein CASSLGGAGEQFF.

In the case of this clone: Different DNA sequences within this sample yield the same CDR3. This chain connects TRBV9 to TRBJ2-7; TRBD2 might be the D (7 bases). The CDR3 extends over 15 amino acids. V lost 0 bases, J lost 1 base, and 11 bases lay in between. Germline V gene data show CDR1 as SGDLS and CDR2 as YYNGEE. The CDR3 protein is CASSVGGGTSYEQYF. CDR3 sequence (DNA): TGTGCCAGCAGCGTAGGGGGAGGGACATCCTACGAGCAGTACTTC.

The J gene is TRBJ1-1, the V gene TRBV2, with unresolved D. Germline values: CDR1 SNHLY, CDR2 FYNNEI. V lost 4 bases and J lost 1, with 7 bases in between. The CDR3 runs 13 residues. The CDR3 loop is CASSAVRNTEAFF. CDR3 nucleotides: TGTGCCAGCAGTGCCGTCAGGAACACTGAAGCTTTCTTT. Full variable domain (outside the CDR3, taken from reference TRBV2 and TRBJ1-1): EPEVTQTPSHQVTQMGQEVILRCVPISNHLYFYWYRQILGQKVEFLVSFYNNEISEKSEIFDDQFSVERPDGSNFTLKIRSTKLEDSAMYFCASSAVRNTEAFFGQGTRLTVV.

The V and J genes are TRBV5-1 and TRBJ2-6; D may be TRBD1 or TRBD2 (6 bases each). This CDR3 is built from 17 residues. Trimming shortened V by 3 bases and J by 4 bases, and 17 bases separated the two germline ends. Germline CDR1 reads SGHRS; CDR2 reads YFSETQ. The CDR3 reads CASSWEVRGPGANVLTF. CDR3 coding DNA: TGCGCCAGCAGCTGGGAGGTACGGGGGCCCGGGGCCAACGTCCTGACTTTC.

The genes are TRBV27 and TRBJ2-7; possible D gene TRBD2, 5 bases. The germline V gene encodes CDR1 MNHEY and CDR2 SMNVEV (reference sequence). The germline V and J ends were trimmed by 2 bases and 6 bases, with 8 bases remaining between them. This CDR3 spans 12 amino acids. The CDR3 nucleotides read TGTGCCAGCAGTTTACTAGCCGGCGAGCAGTACTTC. Translating gives CASSLLAGEQYF.

For the CDR3, the DNA is TGCGCCAGCAGCCACCCCACAGTGAACACTGAAGCTTTCTTT. Amino acid sequence: CASSHPTVNTEAFF. The V call is TRBV4-1, the J call TRBJ1-1; D ambiguous. The CDR3 is 14 residues long. Trimming took 3 bases from V and 0 from J, leaving 8 bases between them. CDR1 and CDR2 (germline): MGHRA, YSYEKL.

For this clone: The same CDR3 arises from other DNA sequences in this sample as well. This chain uses TRBV9 with TRBJ2-7; D is perhaps TRBD2 (7 bases). The V end lost 3 bases, the J end lost 4 bases, and 23 bases lay between the germline ends. The CDR3 sequence is 17 residues long. Germline CDR1 reads SGDLS; CDR2 reads YYNGEE. The CDR3 here is CASSDAVGGRETYEQYF. The CDR3, as DNA: TGTGCCAGCAGCGACGCCGTGGGGGGGCGGGAGACTTACGAGCAGTACTTC.

The genes are TRBV6-5 and TRBJ2-1, with 11 bases fitting TRBD2. Germline V gene lookup returns CDR1 MNHEY and CDR2 SVGAGI. V trimming: 2 bases; J trimming: 7 bases; junction bases outside the gene matches: 4. The CDR3 runs 15 residues. CDR3 sequence (DNA): TGTGCCAGCAGTTACGTAATAGCGGGGGGGAATGAGCAGTTCTTC. Translating it yields CASSYVIAGGNEQFF.

This clone was seen just once. The gene calls are TRBV5-4 and TRBJ2-3; 8 bases map to TRBD2. V lost 3 bases to trimming and J lost 1 base; unmatched junction nucleotides: 7. The CDR3 contains 16 residues. CDR1 and CDR2 from the germline V gene are SGHNT and YYREEE (reference sequence). The CDR3 DNA follows: TGTGCCAGCAGCTGGGAAGCGGGAGCGCGCACAGATACGCAGTATTTT. This sequence encodes CASSWEAGARTDTQYF. Using reference TRBV5-4 and TRBJ2-3 for the parts outside the CDR3, the full variable domain is ETGVTQSPTHLIKTRGQQVTLRCSSQSGHNTVSWYQQALGQGPQFIFQYYREEENGRGNFPPRFSGLQFPNYSSELNVNALELDDSALYLCASSWEAGARTDTQYFGPGTRLTVL.